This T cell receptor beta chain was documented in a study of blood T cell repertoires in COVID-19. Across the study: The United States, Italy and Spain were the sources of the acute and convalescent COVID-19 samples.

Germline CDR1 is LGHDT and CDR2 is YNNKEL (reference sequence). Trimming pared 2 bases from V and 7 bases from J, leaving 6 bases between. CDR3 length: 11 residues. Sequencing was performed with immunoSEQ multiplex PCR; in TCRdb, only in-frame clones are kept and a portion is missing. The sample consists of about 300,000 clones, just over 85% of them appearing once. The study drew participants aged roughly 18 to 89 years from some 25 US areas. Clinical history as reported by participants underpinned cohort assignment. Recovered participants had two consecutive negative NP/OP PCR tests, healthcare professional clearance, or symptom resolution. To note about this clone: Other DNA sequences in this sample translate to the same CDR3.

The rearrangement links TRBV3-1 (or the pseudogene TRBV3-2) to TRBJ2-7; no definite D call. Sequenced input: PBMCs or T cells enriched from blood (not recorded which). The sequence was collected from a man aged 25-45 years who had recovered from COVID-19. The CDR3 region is CASSQSLEQYF. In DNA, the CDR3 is TGTGCCAGCAGCCAATCCTTGGAGCAGTACTTC.